This T cell receptor beta chain was identified in a study of Ad26.COV2.S vaccination and SARS-CoV-2 variants (dated by TCRdb to the early 2020s). Broadly, across the study: Donors in the vaccine arm were drawn from COV1001, a phase I-IIa trial of Ad26.COV2.S in healthy adults that was multicentre, randomized, double-blind and placebo-controlled. Ad26.COV2.S was administered intramuscularly at 5 x 10^10 or 1 x 10^11 viral particles, either as a single shot or as two shots given 56 days apart. TCRbeta repertoire sequencing was used to assess the specificity and breadth of SARS-CoV-2-reactive T cell receptors after Ad26.COV2.S vaccination. A total of around 32 samples were included in the TCR-sequenced set, comprising around 19 Ad26.COV2.S vaccine recipients, 5 placebo recipients and 8 SARS-CoV-2 convalescent individuals. Trial participants were randomized into five groups of five: low-dose or high-dose Ad26.COV2.S given once or twice, or placebo on both occasions. Blinding of investigators to trial group allocation was maintained during experiments and outcome assessment.

The immunoSEQ Assay was used to sequence TCRbeta CDR3 regions. After extraction, genomic DNA underwent amplification by bias-controlled multiplex PCR, followed by high-throughput sequencing. The paper's processing steps were these. Collapsing and filtering of sequences were performed to quantify the absolute abundance of each unique TCRbeta CDR3 region. T cell fraction was estimated by normalizing TCRbeta template counts to usable DNA, which was measured by amplifying reference genes present in all nucleated cells. Repertoire TCRs were annotated as SARS-CoV-2-specific when V gene, CDR3 amino acid sequence and J gene were exactly matched to a known reactive TCR set. The reference SARS-CoV-2 TCR set came from MIRA and was filtered for enrichment in COVID-19-positive ImmuneCODE repertoires, removing public or cross-reactive TCRs. Based on the MIRA antigens, annotated TCRs were further analysed at the level of specific ORF or position within ORF. Breadth was defined as the number of annotated unique rearrangements divided by the total number of unique productive rearrangements, and depth was defined as the summed frequency of the annotated unique rearrangements. TCR breadth was compared between groups using two-sided Wilcoxon rank-sum tests. TCRdb's version of the immuneACCESS table is confined to in-frame rearrangements and falls short of the full clone set. An unresolved V gene accounts for under half of the shortfall where checked; the remainder is of unknown origin. V and J calls and clone size are as listed in that table; D and trimming were resolved from the DNA. Here the sample has 510,000 or so clones; approximately 90% occur a single time. Over 10% of the sample is taken by the ten largest.

Summary of the overall study and its limitations: Higher spike-specific TCR breadth was observed in Ad26.COV2.S recipients than in placebo recipients (P = 0.0014). Non-spike TCR breadth was comparable between vaccine and placebo recipients, consistent with the vaccine containing only spike. After vaccination, substantial breadth of spike-specific CD8+ and CD4+ T cell responses was reported. The authors noted that the TCR breadth and depth analyses may have underestimated total T cell responses. The study was not powered for comparison of responses between vaccine doses or regimens.

This clone was recorded once. This receptor's antigen is unknown. Base qualities are not provided; no much larger clone lies one nucleotide away. The CDR1 and CDR2 encoded by the germline V gene are MDHEN and SYDVKM. Trimming removed 5 bases from V and 1 base from J; the gene matches leave 3 bases unexplained. Taken from cysteine to phenylalanine, the CDR3 has 15 residues. Only CDR3 DNA is held: 45 bases, read in frame from base 1. What this sample's treatment or condition label stands for: around 19 received Ad26.COV2.S at low or high dose, single or two shots; about 5 received placebo; per-sample allocation not given. Repertoires of vaccine and placebo recipients were sequenced from samples taken on day 63 after the first injection. Cohort 1b enrolled 20 to 30 adults aged 18-55 years at a single site in Boston, USA, between 29 July and 7 August 2020. As a vaccine, Ad26.COV2.S was a replication-incompetent adenovirus type 26 vector that expressed a prefusion-stabilized SARS-CoV-2 spike protein derived from the original Wuhan strain.

The clonotype comes from a person between 18 and 59 years old who received the Ad26.COV2.S COVID-19 vaccine or a placebo. Sequenced material: peripheral blood, taken in a trial of Ad26.COV2.S vaccine versus placebo. The sequence is built from TRBV28 and TRBJ2-1, and 9 bases in between align with TRBD2. The sequenced DNA: TGTGCCAGCAGTCGTAGCGGGAGTTCCTACAATGAGCAGTTCTTC. This encodes CASSRSGSSYNEQFF.